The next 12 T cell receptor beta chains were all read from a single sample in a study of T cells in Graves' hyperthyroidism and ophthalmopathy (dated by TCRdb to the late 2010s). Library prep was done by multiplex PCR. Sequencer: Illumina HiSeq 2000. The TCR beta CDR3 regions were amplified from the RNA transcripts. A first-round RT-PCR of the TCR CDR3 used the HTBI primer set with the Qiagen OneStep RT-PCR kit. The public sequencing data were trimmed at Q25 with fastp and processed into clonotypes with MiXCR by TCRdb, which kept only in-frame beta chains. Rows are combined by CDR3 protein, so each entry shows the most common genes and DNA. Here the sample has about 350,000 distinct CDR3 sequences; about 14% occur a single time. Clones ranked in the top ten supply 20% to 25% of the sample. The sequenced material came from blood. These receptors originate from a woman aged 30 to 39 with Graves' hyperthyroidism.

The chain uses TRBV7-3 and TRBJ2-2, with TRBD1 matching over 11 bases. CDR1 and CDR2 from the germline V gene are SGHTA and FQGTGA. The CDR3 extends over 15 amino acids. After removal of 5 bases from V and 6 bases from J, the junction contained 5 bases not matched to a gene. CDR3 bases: TGTGCCAGCAGCAAGGACAGGGGGCCCCCCGGGGAGCTGTTTTTT. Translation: CASSKDRGPPGELFF.

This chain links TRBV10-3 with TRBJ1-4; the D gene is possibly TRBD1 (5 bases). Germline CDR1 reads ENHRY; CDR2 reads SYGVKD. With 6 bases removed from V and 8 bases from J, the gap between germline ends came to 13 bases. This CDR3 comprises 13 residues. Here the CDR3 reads CAIRSRDDEKLFF. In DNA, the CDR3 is TGTGCCATCAGGTCCCGGGACGACGAAAAACTGTTTTTT.

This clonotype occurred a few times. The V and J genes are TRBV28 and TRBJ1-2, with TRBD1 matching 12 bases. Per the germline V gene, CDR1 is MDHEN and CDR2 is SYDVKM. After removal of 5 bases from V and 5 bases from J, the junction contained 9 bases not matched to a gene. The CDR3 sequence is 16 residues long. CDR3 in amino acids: CASSASGTGGYYGYTF. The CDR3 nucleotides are TGTGCCAGCAGTGCCTCCGGGACAGGGGGCTATTATGGCTACACCTTC.

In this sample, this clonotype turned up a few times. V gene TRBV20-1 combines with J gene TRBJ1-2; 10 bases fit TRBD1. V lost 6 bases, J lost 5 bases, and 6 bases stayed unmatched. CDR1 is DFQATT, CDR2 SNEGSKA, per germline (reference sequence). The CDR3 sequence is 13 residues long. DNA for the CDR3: TGCAGTGCGCTGGACAGGGGGTGGTATGGCTACACCTTC. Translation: CSALDRGWYGYTF.

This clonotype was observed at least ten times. The CDR3 DNA sequence: TGTGCCAGCAGCCAAGACAGGAACATTCAGTACTTC. It specifies CASSQDRNIQYF. The chain combines TRBV14 with TRBJ2-4; D is undetermined. The CDR3 loop spans 12 amino acids. Germline CDR1 SGHDN, CDR2 FVKESK. V lost 0 bases and J 7 bases, leaving 4 bases between the germline ends.

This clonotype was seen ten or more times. This CDR3 reads CATSNAGEGNEQYF. The CDR3 bases are TGTGCCACCAGTAATGCAGGGGAGGGCAACGAGCAGTACTTC. This chain uses TRBV24-1 with TRBJ2-7; D might be TRBD2 (7 bases). The CDR3 is made up of 14 amino acids. Trimming shortened V by 6 bases and J by 5 bases, and 16 bases separated the two germline ends. Germline values: CDR1 KGHDR, CDR2 SFDVKD.

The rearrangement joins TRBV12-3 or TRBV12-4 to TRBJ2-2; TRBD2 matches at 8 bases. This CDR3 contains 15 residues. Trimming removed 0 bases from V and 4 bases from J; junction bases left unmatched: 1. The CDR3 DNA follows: TGTGCCAGCAGTTTAGCCAGCGGGAGCACCGGGGAGCTGTTTTTT. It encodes CASSLASGSTGELFF.

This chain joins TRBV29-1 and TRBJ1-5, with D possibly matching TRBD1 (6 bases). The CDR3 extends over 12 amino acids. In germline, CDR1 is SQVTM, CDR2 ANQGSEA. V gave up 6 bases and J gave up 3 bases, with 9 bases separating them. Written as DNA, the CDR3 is TGCAGCGTCCGGGACACCAATCAGCCCCAGCATTTT. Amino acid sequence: CSVRDTNQPQHF.

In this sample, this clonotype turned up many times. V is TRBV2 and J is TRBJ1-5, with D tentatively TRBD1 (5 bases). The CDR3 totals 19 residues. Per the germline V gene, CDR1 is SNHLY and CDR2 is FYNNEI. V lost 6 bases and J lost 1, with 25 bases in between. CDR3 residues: CASSGTVGILRRSNQPQHF. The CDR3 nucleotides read TGTGCCAGCAGCGGGACGGTGGGAATTTTAAGACGGAGCAATCAGCCCCAGCATTTT.

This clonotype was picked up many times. CDR3 nucleotide sequence: TGTGCCAGCACCGGGGCTACTGAAGCTTTCTTT. The encoded protein is CASTGATEAFF. The chain recombines TRBV28 with TRBJ1-1, with D possibly matching TRBD1 (5 bases). Germline CDR1 is MDHEN and CDR2 is SYDVKM. Trimming shortened V by 7 bases and J by 5 bases, and 8 bases separated the two germline ends. The length of the CDR3 is 11 residues.

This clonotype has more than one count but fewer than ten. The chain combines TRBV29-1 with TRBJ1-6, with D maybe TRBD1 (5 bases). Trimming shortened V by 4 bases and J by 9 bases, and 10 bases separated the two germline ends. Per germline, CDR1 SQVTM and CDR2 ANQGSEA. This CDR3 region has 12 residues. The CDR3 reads CSVGGGGSPLHF. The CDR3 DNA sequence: TGCAGCGTTGGTGGGGGAGGTTCACCCCTCCACTTT.

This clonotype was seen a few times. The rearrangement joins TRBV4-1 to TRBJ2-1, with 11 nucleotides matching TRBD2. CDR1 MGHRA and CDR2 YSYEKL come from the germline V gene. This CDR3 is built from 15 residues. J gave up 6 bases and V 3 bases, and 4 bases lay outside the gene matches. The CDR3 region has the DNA TGCGCCAGCAGCCATAGCGGGAGGGCGATCAATGAGCAGTTCTTC. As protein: CASSHSGRAINEQFF.